Here is one T cell receptor beta chain with its context. Its target antigen remains unknown. No qualities accompany the bases; no much larger clone lies one base away. The sample is drawn from a study of cytomegalovirus exposure and HLA in healthy donors (dated by TCRdb to the late 2010s). In terms of the full investigation: According to an earlier analysis of a few hundred of the donors, some 170 million T cells yielded 90 million to 130 million unique TCR beta sequences and 276 Gb of sequence data. An early release covering approximately 600 HLA-typed donors comprised 250 to 350 gigabases of sequencing data and 85 million to 100 million unique TCR sequences. Of the roughly 410 genotyped donors, 65% to 90% were placed in the genetic ancestry cluster associated with self-reported Caucasian donors. The study aimed to test whether cataloging public T cell receptors could reveal signatures of past pathogen exposure. Using immunosequencing, the study profiled T cell repertoires from approximately 700 subjects and related those repertoires to cytomegalovirus serostatus. A separate validation cohort of about 110 different subjects was used in addition to the 666-subject first cohort. High-throughput TCR immunosequencing, statistical association of individual TCRs with disease status, and machine learning were combined to predict cytomegalovirus infection status. In a later analysis, previously published TCR beta repertoires from more than 500 donors were re-analyzed and high-resolution HLA genotyping was added so that TCR occurrence patterns could be studied. In the later analysis, no new phenotypic data were used to find candidate immune exposures; instead, reliance was placed on TCR beta sequences and their occurrence across donors. In an earlier analysis of 550 to 700 of the donors, high-throughput TCR beta sequencing was used to judge whether each TCR beta V gene segment behaved as functional or pseudogenic. Alongside the repertoire data, information on donor age, sex, ethnicity and CMV serostatus was compiled. Genome-wide SNP genotypes for about 65% of the roughly 670 donors were used in a later genetic analysis, which treated that subset as a discovery cohort. All discovery cohort repertoires had been generated using a single sequencing platform. HLA typing covered class I and class II loci at four-digit resolution. The number of typed donors differed by locus: 629-630 for A, B, C, DRB1 and DQB1; some 540 for DQA1; approximately 610 for DPA1; and roughly 470 for DPB1. A handful of DR-DQ haplotypes were treated as single units for association and clustering because of strong linkage in the cohort. Among some 400 genotyped donors of the cohort, an average of roughly 230,000 unique TCR beta nucleotide sequences was sequenced per donor, of which about 18% were non-productive. Beyond this particular receptor, the publication reports: Some IMGT-functional V segments, including TRBV6-2 and TRBV6-3, could not be told apart with the 87-base-pair reads, so those segments were excluded. Specific HLA alleles were associated with 15,000 to 20,000 TCR beta sequences at a false discovery rate of 0.05 in a later analysis. Cytomegalovirus status was reported to be diagnosed by the classifier with high specificity and sensitivity in both the original and validation cohorts. According to a later analysis, parvovirus B19, influenza, CMV and Epstein-Barr virus appeared linked to several top co-occurrence clusters. The authors suggested that the approach could potentially be extended to other disease states and immunological phenotypes. The presence/absence analyses assumed that sequencing depth was roughly uniform across donors, and that assumption may not be true. The study listed 150 to 200 TCR beta chains as associated with cytomegalovirus. Across donors, most TCR sequences were observed very rarely, whereas some public TCRs were present in many individuals. Assigning TCR associations to individual alleles was difficult when HLA alleles, especially DR and DQ, strongly co-occurred. In a later analysis, HLA-associated TCR beta chains showed more clonal expansion and lower generation probabilities than non-associated chains that were equally common. The earlier analysis of about 600 of the donors excluded 15 to 20 rarely observed V segments, including chromosome 9 orphons, because counts were too low. In this cohort, only TCR beta chains were sequenced, and detectable features were limited by the absence of alpha or paired-chain data. V-gene and J-gene trimming of TCR beta chains was associated with a missense DCLRE1C variant in a later genetic analysis, and the association was replicated in an independent cohort. Linkage disequilibrium might explain the correlated functional status among segregating V segments, but an unknown experimental factor could not be ruled out. Most CMV-associated TCR beta chains appeared to be HLA-restricted in a later analysis, and the HLA associations seemed to be driven largely by CMV exposure. According to a later analysis, TCR association rates differed among HLA loci, with DRB1 alleles showing the most associated TCRs and HLA-C alleles showing the fewest. Because some donors lacked HLA typing at each locus, the association tests relied only on the typed subset. In an earlier analysis of approximately 590 of the donors, most TCR beta V segments appeared in productive rearrangements about 90% or about 30% of the time, broadly matching IMGT annotations. Compared with the roughly 670-donor mean, donors in an Asian-associated ancestry cluster had fewer N-insertions in productive TCRs, according to a later genetic analysis. CMV serostatus was the only immune exposure information available for the cohort. A further reported finding was that TCR beta sequences accurately predicted the HLA-A and HLA-B alleles for most subjects in the first cohort. Three of the identified cytomegalovirus-associated TCR beta chains were confirmed in vitro to be specific for cytomegalovirus antigens. The sequencing pipeline was judged likely to have produced a cluster of highly shared sequence variants as a technical artifact.

In total, fewer than 750 healthy bone marrow donors made up the cohort. All cohort members were sampled while nominally healthy, although unrecorded immune exposures were likely present. The donor was CMV seronegative and was included in the group of around 320 seronegative cohort members. Every donor gave a peripheral blood sample, and the peripheral blood mononuclear cells from that sample were used for TCR beta sequencing. Genomic DNA was extracted from the blood cell samples with the Qiagen DNeasy Blood Extraction Kit. The library was made by the immunoSEQ multiplex PCR assay. For the multiplex PCR, a mixture combining 60 forward primers for TCR Vbeta segments and 13 reverse primers for TCR Jbeta segments was used. A multiplex PCR assay on genomic DNA amplified the CDR3 region of rearranged TCR beta genes. The Illumina HiSeq System was used to sequence the amplified TCR beta libraries as 87-base-pair reads. As for how the authors treated the data: A later analysis counted 65 million to 90 million unique TCR beta chains across the 670 or so repertoires, and roughly 10 million of these chains were shared by at least two donors. Raw reads were error-corrected and collapsed into unique sequences by a nearest-neighbor algorithm in which closely related sequences were merged to remove PCR and sequencing errors. V, D and J gene segments were assigned by aligning CDR3 sequences to IMGT reference sequences. For a sequence to be retained, a match of at least six nucleotides to both a V gene segment and a J gene segment was required. Rearrangements were called productive when the CDR3 lacked stop codons and stayed in frame with V and J; all others were non-productive. CDR3 was defined by IMGT convention, running from the second conserved V-encoded cysteine to the conserved J-encoded phenylalanine. Sequences without an unambiguous match to a single V gene segment were excluded from the earlier analysis of 450 to 650 of the donors. In an earlier analysis of roughly 500 of the donors, V segments were called functional above 56.7% productive rearrangements and were called segregating when the between-donor standard deviation exceeded 5%. A statistical classification framework was built to diagnose cytomegalovirus status from the catalog of TCR beta chain sequences. A later analysis assigned V and J genes by comparing TCR nucleotide sequences with IMGT/GENE-DB human TR gene sequences. The TCRdist pipeline was used in a later analysis to assign CDR3 sequences and most-parsimonious VDJ recombination scenarios. A later analysis defined each TCR beta chain by its CDR3 amino acid sequence plus V-gene family, and excluded reads lacking a unique V-gene family. A later analysis removed 500 to 650 highly shared, low-generation-probability nucleotide sequences to deal with suspected cross-contamination and a sequencing artifact. For each public chain, a later analysis derived a clonal expansion index from normalized ranks of inferred template counts within each repertoire. Generation probabilities in a later analysis came from a VDJ recombination model fitted to out-of-frame rearrangements, and those results were checked against IGoR. Hypergeometric tests were used in a later analysis to score TCR-TCR, TCR-HLA and TCR-CMV co-occurrence, with a repertoire-size bias correction applied to the TCR pairs. In a later analysis, false discovery rates were estimated by permuting HLA or CMV assignments 20 times. In a later analysis, co-occurring TCRs were grouped using DBSCAN, with TCRdist sequence similarity added in when clustering inside HLA-allele-positive subsets. Repertoires with fewer than 30,000 or more than 120,000 public chains, plus five repertoires with anomalous nucleotide sharing, were excluded from co-occurrence clustering. TCRdb's version of the immuneACCESS table is confined to in-frame rearrangements and falls short of the full clone set. An unresolved V gene accounts for under half of the shortfall where checked; the remainder is of unknown origin. D and trimming were read from the DNA, whereas the V and J calls and clone size are those reported in that table. The sample records approximately 110,000 clones, about 70% of which are singletons. In total, the top ten clones hold around 4% of the sample.

The CDR3 covers 15 residues, taking in both the cysteine and the phenylalanine. The read is trimmed to its CDR3 DNA, 45 bases read in frame from base 1. V trim: 1 base; J trim: 1 base; unmatched bases: 2. CDR1 and CDR2, per the germline V gene, are MGHRA and YSYEKL. The chain employs TRBV4-1 and TRBJ2-5; 8 central bases correspond to TRBD1. This receptor was identified in a woman in her thirties or forties in good health and CMV-seronegative. The specimen was PBMCs. This receptor has the CDR3 CASSQGGQVQETQYF. The nucleotide sequence is TGCGCCAGCAGCCAAGGGGGACAGGTCCAAGAGACCCAGTACTTC.